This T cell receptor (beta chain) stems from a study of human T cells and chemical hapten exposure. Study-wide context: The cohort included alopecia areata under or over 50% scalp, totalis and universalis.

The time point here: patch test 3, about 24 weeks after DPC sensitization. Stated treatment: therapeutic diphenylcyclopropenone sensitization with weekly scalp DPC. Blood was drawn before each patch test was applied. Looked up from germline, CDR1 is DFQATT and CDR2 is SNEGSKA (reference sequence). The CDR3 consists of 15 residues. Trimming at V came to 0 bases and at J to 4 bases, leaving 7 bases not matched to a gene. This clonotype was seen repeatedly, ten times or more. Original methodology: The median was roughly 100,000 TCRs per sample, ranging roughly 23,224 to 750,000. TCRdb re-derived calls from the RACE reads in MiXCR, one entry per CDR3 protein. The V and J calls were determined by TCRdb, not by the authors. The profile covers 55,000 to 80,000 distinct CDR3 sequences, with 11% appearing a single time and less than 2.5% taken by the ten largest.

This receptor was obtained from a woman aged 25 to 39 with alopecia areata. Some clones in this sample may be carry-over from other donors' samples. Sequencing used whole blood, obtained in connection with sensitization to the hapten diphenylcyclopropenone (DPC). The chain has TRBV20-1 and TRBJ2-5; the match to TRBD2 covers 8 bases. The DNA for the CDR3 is TGCAGTGCTAGAGAACCTACTAGCGGTACAGAGACCCAGTACTTC. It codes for CSAREPTSGTETQYF.